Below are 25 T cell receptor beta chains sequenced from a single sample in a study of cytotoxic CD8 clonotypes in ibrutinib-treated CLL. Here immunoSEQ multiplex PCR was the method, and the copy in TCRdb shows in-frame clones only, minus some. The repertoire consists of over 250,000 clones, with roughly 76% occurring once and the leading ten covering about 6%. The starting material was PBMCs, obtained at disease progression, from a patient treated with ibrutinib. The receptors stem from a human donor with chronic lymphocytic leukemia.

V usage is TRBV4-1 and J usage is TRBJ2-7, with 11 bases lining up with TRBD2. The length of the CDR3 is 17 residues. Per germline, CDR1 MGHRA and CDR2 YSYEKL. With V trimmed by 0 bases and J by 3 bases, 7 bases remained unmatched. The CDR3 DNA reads TGCGCCAGCAGCCAAGATCGAACTAGCGGGAGCTTCTACGAGCAGTACTTC. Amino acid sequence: CASSQDRTSGSFYEQYF.

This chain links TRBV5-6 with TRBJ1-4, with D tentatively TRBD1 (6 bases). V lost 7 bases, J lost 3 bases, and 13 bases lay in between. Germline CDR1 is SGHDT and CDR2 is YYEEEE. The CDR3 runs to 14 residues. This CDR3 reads CASSTGLSNEKLFF. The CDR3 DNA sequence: TGTGCCAGCTCCACAGGGCTTTCTAATGAAAAACTGTTTTTT.

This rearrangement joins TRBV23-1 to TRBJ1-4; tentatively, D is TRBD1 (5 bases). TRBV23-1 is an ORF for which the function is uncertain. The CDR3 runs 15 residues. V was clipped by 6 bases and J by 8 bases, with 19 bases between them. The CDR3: CASSLTGTRREKLFF. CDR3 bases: TGCGCCAGCAGCCTCACCGGGACCCGGCGGGAAAAACTGTTTTTT.

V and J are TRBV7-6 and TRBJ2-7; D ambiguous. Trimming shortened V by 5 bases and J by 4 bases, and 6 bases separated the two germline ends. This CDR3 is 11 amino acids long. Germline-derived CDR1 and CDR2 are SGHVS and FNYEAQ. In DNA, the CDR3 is TGTGCCAGCAGCGATACGTACGAGCAGTACTTC. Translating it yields CASSDTYEQYF.

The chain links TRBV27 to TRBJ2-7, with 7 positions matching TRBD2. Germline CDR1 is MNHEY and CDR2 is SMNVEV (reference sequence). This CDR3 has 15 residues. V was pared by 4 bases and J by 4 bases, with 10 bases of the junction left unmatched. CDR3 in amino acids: CASSSRGAGKYEQYF. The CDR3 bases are TGTGCCAGCAGTTCCCGTGGAGCGGGAAAGTACGAGCAGTACTTC.

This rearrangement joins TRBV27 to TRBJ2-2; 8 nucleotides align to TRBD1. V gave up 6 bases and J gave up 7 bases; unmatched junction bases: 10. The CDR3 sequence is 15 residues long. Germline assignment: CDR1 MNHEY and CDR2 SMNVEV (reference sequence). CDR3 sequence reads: CASSFDRGGIGELFF. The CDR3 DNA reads TGTGCCAGCAGCTTCGACAGGGGCGGGATCGGGGAGCTGTTTTTT.

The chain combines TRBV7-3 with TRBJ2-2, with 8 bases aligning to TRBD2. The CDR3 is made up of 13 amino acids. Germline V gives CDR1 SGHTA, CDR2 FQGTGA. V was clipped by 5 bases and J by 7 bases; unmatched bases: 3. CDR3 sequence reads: CASSPREGGELFF. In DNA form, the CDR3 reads TGTGCCAGCAGCCCACGGGAGGGCGGGGAGCTGTTTTTT.

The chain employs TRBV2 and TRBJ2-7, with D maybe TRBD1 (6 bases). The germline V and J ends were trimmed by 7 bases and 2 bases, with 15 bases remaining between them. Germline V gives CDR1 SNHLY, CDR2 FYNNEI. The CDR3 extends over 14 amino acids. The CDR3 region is CASTKRTAAYEQYF. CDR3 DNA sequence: TGTGCCAGCACCAAGAGGACAGCAGCCTACGAGCAGTACTTC.

The CDR3 protein is CASRQGGNQPQHF. The CDR3 DNA reads as TGCGCCAGCAGACAGGGTGGCAATCAGCCCCAGCATTTT. This sequence joins TRBV5-1 and TRBJ1-5; D may be TRBD1 (6 bases). The CDR3 is 13 amino acids. The V and J ends lost 5 bases and 2 bases respectively, with 8 bases between them. CDR1 is SGHRS and CDR2 is YFSETQ in the germline V gene.

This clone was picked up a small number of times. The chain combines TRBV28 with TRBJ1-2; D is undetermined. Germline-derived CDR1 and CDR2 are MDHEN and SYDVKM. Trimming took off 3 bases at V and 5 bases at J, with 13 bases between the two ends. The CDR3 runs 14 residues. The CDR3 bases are TGTGCCAGCAGTTTTCAACCATCGGGGTATGGCTACACCTTC. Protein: CASSFQPSGYGYTF.

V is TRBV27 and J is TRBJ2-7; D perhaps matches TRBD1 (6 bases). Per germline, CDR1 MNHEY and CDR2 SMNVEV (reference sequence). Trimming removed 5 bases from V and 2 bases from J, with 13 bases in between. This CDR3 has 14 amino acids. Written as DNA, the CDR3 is TGTGCCAGCAGTCCAGGGGACGAGACCTACGAGCAGTACTTC. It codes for CASSPGDETYEQYF.

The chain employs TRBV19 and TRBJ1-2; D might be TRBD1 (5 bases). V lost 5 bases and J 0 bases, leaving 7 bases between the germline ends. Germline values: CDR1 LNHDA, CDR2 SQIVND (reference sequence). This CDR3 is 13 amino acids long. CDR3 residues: CASSAGANYGYTF. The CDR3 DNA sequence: TGTGCCAGTAGTGCGGGGGCTAACTATGGCTACACCTTC.

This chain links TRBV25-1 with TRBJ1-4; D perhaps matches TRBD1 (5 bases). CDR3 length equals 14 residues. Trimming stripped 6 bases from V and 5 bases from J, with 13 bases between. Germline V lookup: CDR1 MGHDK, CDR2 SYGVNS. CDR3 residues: CASRGTARNEKLFF. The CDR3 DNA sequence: TGTGCCAGCAGAGGGACGGCGAGAAATGAAAAACTGTTTTTT.

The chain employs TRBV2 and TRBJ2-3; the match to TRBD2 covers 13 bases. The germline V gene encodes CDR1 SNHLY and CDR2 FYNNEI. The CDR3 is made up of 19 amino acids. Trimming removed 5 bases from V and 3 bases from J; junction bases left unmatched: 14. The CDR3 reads CASSLKTSGGLTFTDTQYF. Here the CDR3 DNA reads TGTGCCAGCAGTTTGAAGACTAGCGGGGGGCTAACGTTTACAGATACGCAGTATTTT.

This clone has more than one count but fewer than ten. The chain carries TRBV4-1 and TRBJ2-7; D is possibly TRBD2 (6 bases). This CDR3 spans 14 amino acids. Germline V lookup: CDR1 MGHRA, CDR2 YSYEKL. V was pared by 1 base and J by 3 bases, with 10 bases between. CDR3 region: CASSQVWEVYEQYF. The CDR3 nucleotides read TGCGCCAGCAGCCAAGTTTGGGAGGTCTACGAGCAGTACTTC.

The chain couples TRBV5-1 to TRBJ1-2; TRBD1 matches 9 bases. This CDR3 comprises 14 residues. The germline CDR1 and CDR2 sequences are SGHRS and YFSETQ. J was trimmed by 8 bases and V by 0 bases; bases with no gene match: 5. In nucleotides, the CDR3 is TGCGCCAGCAGCTTGGACAGGGGGCGGGAAGGCTACACCTTC. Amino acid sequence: CASSLDRGREGYTF.

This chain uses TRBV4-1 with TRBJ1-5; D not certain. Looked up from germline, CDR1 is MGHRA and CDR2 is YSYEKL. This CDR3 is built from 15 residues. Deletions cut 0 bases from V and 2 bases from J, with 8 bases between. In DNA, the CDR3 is TGCGCCAGCAGCCAAGATGGGTTGGGCAATCAGCCCCAGCATTTT. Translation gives CASSQDGLGNQPQHF.

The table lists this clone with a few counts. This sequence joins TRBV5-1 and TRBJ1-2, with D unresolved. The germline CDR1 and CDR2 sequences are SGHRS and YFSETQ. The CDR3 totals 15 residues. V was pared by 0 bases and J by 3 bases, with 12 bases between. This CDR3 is CASSLGGSRYYGYTF. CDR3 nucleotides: TGCGCCAGCAGCTTGGGAGGCAGCCGATACTATGGCTACACCTTC.

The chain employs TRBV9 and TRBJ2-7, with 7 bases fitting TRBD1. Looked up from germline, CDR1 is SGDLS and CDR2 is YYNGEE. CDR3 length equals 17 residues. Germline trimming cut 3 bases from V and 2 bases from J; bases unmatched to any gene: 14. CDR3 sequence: CASSAATQGRGPYEQYF. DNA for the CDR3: TGTGCCAGCAGCGCAGCCACACAGGGAAGGGGGCCCTACGAGCAGTACTTC. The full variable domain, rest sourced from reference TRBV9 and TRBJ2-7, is DSGVTQTPKHLITATGQRVTLRCSPRSGDLSVYWYQQSLDQGLQFLIQYYNGEERAKGNILERFSAQQFPDLHSELNLSSLELGDSALYFCASSAATQGRGPYEQYFGPGTRLTVT.

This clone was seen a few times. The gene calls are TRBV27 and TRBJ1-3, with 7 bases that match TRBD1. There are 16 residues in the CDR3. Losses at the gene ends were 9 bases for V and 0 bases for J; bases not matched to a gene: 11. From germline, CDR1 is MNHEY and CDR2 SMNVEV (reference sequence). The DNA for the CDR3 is TGTGCCAGATTGAAAGGGACAGCCAGCTCTGGAAACACCATATATTTT. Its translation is CARLKGTASSGNTIYF.

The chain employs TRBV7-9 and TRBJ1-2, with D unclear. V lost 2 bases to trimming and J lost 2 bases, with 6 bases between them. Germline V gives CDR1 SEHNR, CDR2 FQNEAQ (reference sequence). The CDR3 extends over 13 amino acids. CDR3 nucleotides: TGTGCCAGCAGCTTAAACACCAACTATGGCTACACCTTC. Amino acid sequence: CASSLNTNYGYTF.

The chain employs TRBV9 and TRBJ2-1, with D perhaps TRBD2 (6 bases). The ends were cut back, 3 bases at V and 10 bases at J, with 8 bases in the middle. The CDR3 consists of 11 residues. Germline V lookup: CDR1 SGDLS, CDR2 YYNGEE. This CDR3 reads CASSAGVEQFF. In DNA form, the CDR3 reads TGTGCCAGCAGCGCGGGGGTAGAGCAGTTCTTC.

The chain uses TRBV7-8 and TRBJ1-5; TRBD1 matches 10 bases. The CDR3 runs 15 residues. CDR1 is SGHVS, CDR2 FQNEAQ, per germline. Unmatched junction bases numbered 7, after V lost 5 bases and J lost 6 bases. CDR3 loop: CASSARDRGFQPQHF. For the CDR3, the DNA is TGTGCCAGCAGCGCCCGGGACAGGGGTTTTCAGCCCCAGCATTTT. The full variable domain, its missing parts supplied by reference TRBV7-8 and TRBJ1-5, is GAGVSQSPRYKVAKRGQDVALRCDPISGHVSLFWYQQALGQGPEFLTYFQNEAQLDKSGLPSDRFFAERPEGSVSTLKIQRTQQEDSAVYLCASSARDRGFQPQHFGDGTRLSIL.

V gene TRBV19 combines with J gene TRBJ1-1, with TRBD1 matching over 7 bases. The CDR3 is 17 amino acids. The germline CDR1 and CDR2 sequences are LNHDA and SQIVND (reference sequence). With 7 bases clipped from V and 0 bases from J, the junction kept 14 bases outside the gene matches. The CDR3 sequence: CASINRGWGPMNTEAFF. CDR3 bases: TGTGCCAGTATCAACAGGGGTTGGGGACCTATGAACACTGAAGCTTTCTTT.

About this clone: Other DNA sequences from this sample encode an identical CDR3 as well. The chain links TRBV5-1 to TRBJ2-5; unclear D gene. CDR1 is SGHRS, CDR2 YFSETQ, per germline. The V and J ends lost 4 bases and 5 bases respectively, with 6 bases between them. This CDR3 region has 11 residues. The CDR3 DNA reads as TGCGCCAGCAGCCTCCAGGAGACCCAGTACTTC. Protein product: CASSLQETQYF.